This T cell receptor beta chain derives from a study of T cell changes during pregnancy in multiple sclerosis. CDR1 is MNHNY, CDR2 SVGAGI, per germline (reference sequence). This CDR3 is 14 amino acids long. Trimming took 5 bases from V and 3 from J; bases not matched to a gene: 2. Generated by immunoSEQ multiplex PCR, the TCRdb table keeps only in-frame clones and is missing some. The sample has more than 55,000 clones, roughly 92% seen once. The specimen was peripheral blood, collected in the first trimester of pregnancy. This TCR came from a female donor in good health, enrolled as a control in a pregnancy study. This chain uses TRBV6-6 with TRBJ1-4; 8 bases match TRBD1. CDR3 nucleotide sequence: TGTGCCAGCAGTCGGACAGGGTCTAATGAAAAACTGTTTTTT. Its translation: CASSRTGSNEKLFF.